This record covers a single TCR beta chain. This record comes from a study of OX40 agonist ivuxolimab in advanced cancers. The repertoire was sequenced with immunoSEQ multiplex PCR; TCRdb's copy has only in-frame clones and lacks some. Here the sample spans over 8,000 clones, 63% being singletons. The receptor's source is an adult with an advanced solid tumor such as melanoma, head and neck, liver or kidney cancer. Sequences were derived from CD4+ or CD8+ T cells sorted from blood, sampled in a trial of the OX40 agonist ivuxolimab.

CDR3 protein: CSVESGMNTGELFF. As DNA, the CDR3 is TGCAGCGTTGAATCGGGGATGAACACCGGGGAGCTGTTTTTT. This chain connects TRBV29-1 to TRBJ2-2; a weak D match, TRBD2 (5 bases). Trimming stripped 2 bases from V and 1 base from J, with 8 bases between. The germline V gene encodes CDR1 SQVTM and CDR2 ANQGSEA. The CDR3 spans 14 residues.